The clone carrying this T cell receptor (beta chain) was seen a few times. Its cognate antigen is unknown. An Oncomine TCR Beta short-read assay was used to sequence the DNA from cultured CD4+ T cells. TCRdb ran MiXCR on the PCR reads and lists one entry per CDR3 protein. The sample shows about 17,000 distinct CDR3 sequences, less than 50% of them seen only once. Treatment here: approximately 9-day PBMC culture with coronavirus spike peptide pools or control peptides (ViraFEST assay). The V gene's germline CDR1 is SGHTA and CDR2 FQGNSA. CDR3 length: 13 amino acids. With 5 bases removed from V and 0 bases from J, the gap between germline ends came to 7 bases. The record originates from a study of vaccination and CD4 T cells after COVID-19. The study's findings and limits: A nonsignificant rise from roughly 22 to 38 was seen in the median number of SARS-CoV-2-reactive clonotypes.

The specimen comprised CD4+ T cells from blood, cultured in vitro, sampled before SARS-CoV-2 vaccination. The sequence derives from a human donor who had recovered from COVID-19. The chain uses TRBV7-2 and TRBJ2-5, with D tentatively TRBD2 (6 bases). CDR3 loop: CASSRGNQETQYF. In nucleotides, the CDR3 is TGTGCCAGCAGCCGCGGGAACCAAGAGACCCAGTACTTC.